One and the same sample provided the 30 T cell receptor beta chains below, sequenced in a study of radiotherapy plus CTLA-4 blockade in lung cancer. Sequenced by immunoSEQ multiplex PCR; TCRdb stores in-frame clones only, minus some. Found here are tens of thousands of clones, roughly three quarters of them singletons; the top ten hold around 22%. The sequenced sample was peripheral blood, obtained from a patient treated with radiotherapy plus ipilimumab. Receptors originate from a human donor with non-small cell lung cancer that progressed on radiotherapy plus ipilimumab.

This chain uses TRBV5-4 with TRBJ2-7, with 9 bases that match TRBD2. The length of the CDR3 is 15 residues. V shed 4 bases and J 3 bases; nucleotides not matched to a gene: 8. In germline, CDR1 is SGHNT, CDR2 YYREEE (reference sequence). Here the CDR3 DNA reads TGTGCCAGCAGCCCCAGCGGGGGGCTCAACTACGAGCAGTACTTC. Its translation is CASSPSGGLNYEQYF.

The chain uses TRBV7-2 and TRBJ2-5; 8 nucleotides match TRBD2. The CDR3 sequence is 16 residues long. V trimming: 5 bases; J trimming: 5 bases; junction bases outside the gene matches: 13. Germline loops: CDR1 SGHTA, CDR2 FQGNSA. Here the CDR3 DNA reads TGTGCCAGCAGCCCCCGGGGGGCGGGGGGATTGGAGACCCAGTACTTC. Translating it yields CASSPRGAGGLETQYF. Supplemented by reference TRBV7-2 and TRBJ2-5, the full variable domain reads GAGVSQSPSNKVTEKGKDVELRCDPISGHTALYWYRQSLGQGLEFLIYFQGNSAPDKSGLPSDRFSAERTGGSVSTLTIQRTQQEDSAVYLCASSPRGAGGLETQYFGPGTRLLVL.

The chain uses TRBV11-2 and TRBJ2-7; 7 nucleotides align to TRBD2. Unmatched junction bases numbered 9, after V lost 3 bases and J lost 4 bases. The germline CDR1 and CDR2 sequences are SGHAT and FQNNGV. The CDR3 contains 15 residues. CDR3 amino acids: CASSFDVGGVYEQYF. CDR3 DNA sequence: TGTGCCAGCAGCTTTGATGTGGGGGGGGTTTACGAGCAGTACTTC.

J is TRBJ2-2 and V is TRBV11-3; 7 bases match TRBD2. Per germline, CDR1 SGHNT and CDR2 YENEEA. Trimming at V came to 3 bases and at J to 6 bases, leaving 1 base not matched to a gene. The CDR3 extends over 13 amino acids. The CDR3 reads CASSLGGAGELFF. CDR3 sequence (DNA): TGTGCCAGCAGCTTGGGGGGGGCCGGGGAGCTGTTTTTT.

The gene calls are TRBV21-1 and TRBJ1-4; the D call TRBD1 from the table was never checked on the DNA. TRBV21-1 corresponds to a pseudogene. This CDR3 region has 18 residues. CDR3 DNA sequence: TGTGCCAGCAGCAAAGCGCAAGGGACAGGGCCATCTAATGAAAAACTGTTTTTT. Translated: CASSKAQGTGPSNEKLFF.

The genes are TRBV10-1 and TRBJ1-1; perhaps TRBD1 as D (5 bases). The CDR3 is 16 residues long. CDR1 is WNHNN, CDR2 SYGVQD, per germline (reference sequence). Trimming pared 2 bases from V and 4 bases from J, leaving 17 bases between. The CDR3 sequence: CASSEILETRGTEAFF. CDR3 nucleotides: TGCGCCAGCAGTGAGATACTTGAGACAAGGGGCACTGAAGCTTTCTTT.

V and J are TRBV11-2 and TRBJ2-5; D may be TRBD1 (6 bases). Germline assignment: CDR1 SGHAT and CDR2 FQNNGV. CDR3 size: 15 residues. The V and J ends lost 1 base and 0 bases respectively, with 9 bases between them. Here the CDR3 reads CASSLGTDNQETQYF. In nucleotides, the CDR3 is TGTGCCAGCAGCTTAGGGACAGATAACCAAGAGACCCAGTACTTC.

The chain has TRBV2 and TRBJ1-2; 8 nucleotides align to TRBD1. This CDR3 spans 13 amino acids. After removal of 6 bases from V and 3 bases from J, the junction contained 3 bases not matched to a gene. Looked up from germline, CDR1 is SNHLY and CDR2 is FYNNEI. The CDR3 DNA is TGTGCCAGCAGGCAGACAGGGGACTATGGCTACACCTTC. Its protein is CASRQTGDYGYTF.

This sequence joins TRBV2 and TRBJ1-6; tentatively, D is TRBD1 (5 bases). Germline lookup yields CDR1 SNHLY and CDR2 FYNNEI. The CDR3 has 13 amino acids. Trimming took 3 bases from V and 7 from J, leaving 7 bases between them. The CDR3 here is CASSDGGNSPLHF. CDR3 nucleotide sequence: TGTGCCAGCAGTGATGGGGGGAATTCACCCCTCCACTTT. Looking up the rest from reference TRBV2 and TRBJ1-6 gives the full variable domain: EPEVTQTPSHQVTQMGQEVILRCVPISNHLYFYWYRQILGQKVEFLVSFYNNEISEKSEIFDDQFSVERPDGSNFTLKIRSTKLEDSAMYFCASSDGGNSPLHFGNGTRLTVT.

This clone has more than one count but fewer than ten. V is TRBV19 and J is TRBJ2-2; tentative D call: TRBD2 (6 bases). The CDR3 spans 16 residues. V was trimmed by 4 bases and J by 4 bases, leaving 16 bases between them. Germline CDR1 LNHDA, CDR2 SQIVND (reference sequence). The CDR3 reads CASSSASGTFTGELFF. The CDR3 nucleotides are TGTGCCAGTAGTAGCGCTTCCGGGACTTTCACCGGGGAGCTGTTTTTT.

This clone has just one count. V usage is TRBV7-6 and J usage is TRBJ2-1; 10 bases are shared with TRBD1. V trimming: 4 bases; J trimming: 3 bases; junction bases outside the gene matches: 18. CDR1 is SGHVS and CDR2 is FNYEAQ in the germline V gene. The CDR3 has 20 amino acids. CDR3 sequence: CASSWRPGQGFGALYNEQFF. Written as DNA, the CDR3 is TGTGCCAGCAGCTGGAGGCCGGGACAGGGGTTCGGGGCCCTCTACAATGAGCAGTTCTTC. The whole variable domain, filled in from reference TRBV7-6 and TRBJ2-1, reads GAGVSQSPRYKVTKRGQDVALRCDPISGHVSLYWYRQALGQGPEFLTYFNYEAQQDKSGLPNDRFSAERPEGSISTLTIQRTEQRDSAMYRCASSWRPGQGFGALYNEQFFGPGTRLTVL.

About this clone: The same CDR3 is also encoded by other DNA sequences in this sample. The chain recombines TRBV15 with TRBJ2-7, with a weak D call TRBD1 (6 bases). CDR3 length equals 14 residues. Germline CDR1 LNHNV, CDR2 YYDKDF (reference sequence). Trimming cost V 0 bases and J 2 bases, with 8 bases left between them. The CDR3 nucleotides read TGTGCCACCAGCAGAGATCAGGGGCCCTACGAGCAGTACTTC. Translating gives CATSRDQGPYEQYF.

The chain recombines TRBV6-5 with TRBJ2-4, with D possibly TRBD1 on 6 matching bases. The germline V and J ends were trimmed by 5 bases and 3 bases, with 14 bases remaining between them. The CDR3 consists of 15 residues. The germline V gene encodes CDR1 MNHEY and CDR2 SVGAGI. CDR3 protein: CASSRTGSDKNIQYF. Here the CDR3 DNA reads TGTGCCAGCAGTCGCACAGGGTCGGACAAAAACATTCAGTACTTC.

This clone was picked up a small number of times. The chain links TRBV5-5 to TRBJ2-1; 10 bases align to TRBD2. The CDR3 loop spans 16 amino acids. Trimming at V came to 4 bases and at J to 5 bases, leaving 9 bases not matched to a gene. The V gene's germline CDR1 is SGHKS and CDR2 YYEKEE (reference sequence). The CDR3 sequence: CASSGGSGGLDNEQFF. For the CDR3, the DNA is TGTGCCAGCAGCGGGGGTAGCGGGGGGCTCGACAATGAGCAGTTCTTC.

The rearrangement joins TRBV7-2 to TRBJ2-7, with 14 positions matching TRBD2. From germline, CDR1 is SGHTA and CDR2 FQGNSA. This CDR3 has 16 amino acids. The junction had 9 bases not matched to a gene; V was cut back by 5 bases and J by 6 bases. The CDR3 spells CASSTQTSGGAGEQYF. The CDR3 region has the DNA TGTGCCAGCAGCACCCAGACTAGCGGGGGGGCGGGCGAGCAGTACTTC.

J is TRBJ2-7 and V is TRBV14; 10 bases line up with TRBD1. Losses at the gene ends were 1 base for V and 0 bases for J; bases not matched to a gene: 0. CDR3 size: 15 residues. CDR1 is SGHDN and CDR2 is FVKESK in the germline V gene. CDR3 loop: CASSQGTGGSYEQYF. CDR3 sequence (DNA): TGTGCCAGCAGCCAAGGGACAGGGGGCTCCTACGAGCAGTACTTC.

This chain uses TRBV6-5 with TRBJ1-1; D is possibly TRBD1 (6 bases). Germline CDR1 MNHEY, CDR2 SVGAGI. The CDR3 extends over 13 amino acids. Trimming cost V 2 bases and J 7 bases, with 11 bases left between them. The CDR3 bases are TGTGCCAGCAGTTACAAGGGGGTTCATGAAGCTTTCTTT. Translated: CASSYKGVHEAFF.

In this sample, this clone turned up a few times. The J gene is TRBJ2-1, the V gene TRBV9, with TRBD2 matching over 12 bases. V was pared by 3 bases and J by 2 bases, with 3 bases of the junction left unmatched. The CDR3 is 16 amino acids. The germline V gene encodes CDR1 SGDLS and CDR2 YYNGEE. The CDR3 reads CASSGPSGGAYNEQFF. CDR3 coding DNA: TGTGCCAGCAGCGGACCTAGCGGGGGGGCCTACAATGAGCAGTTCTTC.

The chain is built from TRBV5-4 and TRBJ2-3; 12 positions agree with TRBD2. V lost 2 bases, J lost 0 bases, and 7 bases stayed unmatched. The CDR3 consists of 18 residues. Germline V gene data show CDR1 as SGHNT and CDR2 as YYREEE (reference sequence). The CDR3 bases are TGTGCCAGCAGCTTTCGGCTAGCGGGGGGGATAAGCACAGATACGCAGTATTTT. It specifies CASSFRLAGGISTDTQYF.

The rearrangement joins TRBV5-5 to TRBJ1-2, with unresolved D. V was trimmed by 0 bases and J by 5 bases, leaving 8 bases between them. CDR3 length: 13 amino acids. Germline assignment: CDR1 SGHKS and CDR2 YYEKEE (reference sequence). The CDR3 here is CASSLDSYYGYTF. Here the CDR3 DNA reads TGTGCCAGCAGCTTGGACAGTTATTATGGCTACACCTTC.

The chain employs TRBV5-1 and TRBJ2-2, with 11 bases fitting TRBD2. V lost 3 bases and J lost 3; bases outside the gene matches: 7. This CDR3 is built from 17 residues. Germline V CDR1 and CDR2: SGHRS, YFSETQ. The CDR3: CASSSLAGGPDTGELFF. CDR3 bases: TGCGCCAGCAGCTCCCTAGCGGGGGGCCCGGACACCGGGGAGCTGTTTTTT.

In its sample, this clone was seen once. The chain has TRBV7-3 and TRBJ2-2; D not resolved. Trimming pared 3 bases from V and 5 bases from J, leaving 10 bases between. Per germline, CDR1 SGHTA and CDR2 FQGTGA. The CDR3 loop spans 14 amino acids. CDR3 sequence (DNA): TGTGCCAGCAGCTTGTTTTTTCAGACCGGGGAGCTGTTTTTT. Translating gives CASSLFFQTGELFF.

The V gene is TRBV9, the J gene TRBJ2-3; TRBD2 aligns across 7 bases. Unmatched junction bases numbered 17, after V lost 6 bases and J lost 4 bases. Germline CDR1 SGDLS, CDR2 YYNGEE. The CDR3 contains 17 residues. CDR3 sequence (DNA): TGTGCCAGCACTCGTAGTGGCCAGCGGGGAATCCCAGATACGCAGTATTTT. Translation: CASTRSGQRGIPDTQYF.

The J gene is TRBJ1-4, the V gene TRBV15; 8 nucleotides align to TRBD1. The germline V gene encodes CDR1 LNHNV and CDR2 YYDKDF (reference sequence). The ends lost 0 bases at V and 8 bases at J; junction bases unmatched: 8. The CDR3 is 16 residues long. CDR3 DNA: TGTGCCACCAGCAGAGATCTTGCAGGGGGCCGCGAAAAACTGTTTTTT. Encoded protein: CATSRDLAGGREKLFF.

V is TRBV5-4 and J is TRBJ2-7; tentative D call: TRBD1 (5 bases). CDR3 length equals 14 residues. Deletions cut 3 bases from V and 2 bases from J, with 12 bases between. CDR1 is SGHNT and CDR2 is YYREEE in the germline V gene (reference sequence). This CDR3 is CASSSRASPYEQYF. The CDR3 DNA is TGTGCCAGCAGCTCCAGGGCCTCACCCTACGAGCAGTACTTC.

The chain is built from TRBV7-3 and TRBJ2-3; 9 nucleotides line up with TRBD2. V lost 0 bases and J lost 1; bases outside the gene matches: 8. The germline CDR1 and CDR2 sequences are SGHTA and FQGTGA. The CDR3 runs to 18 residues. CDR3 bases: TGTGCCAGCAGCTTAACGCCGATTAGCGGGGGTCGCACAGATACGCAGTATTTT. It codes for CASSLTPISGGRTDTQYF.

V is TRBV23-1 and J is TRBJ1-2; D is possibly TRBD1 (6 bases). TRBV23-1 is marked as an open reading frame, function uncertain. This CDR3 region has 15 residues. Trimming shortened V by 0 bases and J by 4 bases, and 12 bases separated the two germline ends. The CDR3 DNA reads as TGCGCCAGCAGTCAATCGGACAGTTGCCTCTATGGCTACACCTTC. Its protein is CASSQSDSCLYGYTF.

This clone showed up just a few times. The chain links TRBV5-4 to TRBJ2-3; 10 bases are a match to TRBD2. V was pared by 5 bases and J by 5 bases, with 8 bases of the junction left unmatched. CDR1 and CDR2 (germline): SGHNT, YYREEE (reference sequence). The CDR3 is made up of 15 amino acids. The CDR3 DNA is TGTGCCAGCAGTCTTAGCGGGGGGACCCGAGATACGCAGTATTTT. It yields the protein CASSLSGGTRDTQYF.

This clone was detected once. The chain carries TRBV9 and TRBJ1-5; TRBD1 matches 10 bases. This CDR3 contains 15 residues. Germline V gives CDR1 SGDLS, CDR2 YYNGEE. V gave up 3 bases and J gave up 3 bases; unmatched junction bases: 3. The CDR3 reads CASSGTGGFNQPQHF. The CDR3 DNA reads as TGTGCCAGCAGCGGGACAGGGGGATTCAATCAGCCCCAGCATTTT.

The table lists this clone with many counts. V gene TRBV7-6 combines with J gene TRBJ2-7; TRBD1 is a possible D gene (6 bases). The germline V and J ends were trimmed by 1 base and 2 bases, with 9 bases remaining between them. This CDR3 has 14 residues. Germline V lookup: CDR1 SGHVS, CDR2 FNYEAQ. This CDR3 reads CASSLDPGAYEQYF. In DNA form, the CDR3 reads TGTGCCAGCAGCTTAGATCCAGGGGCCTACGAGCAGTACTTC.